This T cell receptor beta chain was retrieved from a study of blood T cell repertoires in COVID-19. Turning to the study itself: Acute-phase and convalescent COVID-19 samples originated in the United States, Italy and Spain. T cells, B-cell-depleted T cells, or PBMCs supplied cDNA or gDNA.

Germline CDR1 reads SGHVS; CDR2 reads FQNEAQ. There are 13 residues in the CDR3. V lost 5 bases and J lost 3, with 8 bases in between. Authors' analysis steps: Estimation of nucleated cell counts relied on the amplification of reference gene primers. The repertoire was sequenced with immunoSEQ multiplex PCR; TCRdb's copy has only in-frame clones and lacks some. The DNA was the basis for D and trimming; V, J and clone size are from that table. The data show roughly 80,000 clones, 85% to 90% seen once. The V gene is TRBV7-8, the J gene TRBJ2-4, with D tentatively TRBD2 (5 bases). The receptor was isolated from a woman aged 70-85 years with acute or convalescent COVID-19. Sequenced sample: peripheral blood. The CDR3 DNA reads TGTGCCAGCAGCCCAGAGGGCAAAAACATTCAGTACTTC. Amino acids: CASSPEGKNIQYF.